These T cell receptor beta chains were read from a single sample in a study of T cell changes during pregnancy in multiple sclerosis. Repertoires were generated with immunoSEQ multiplex PCR, while TCRdb's copy carries only in-frame clones and drops some. The profile covers around 80,000 clones, with roughly 94% appearing a single time and around 1.4% taken by the ten largest. The sequenced sample was peripheral blood, obtained before pregnancy. The receptors were gathered from a female donor with multiple sclerosis, enrolled in a pregnancy study. Both conserved end residues are part of each CDR3. D genes are given only for firm matches. Clone size is given for some rows only: seen once, a few or many times, or a class if the clone is expanded.

j_call: TRBJ1-1
clone_size: .
cdr3_length: 13
d_call: .
v_call: TRBV9
cdr3_aa: CASRGQLNTEAFF
cdr3_nt: TGTGCCAGCAGAGGACAACTCAACACTGAAGCTTTCTTT

j_call: TRBJ2-7
clone_size: .
cdr3_length: 16
d_call: .
v_call: TRBV6-5
cdr3_aa: CASSLGRPGSSYEQYF
cdr3_nt: TGTGCCAGCAGTTTAGGGAGGCCGGGGAGCTCCTACGAGCAGTACTTC

j_call: TRBJ2-7
clone_size: .
cdr3_length: 14
d_call: TRBD1
v_call: TRBV4-2
cdr3_aa: CASSPPGQAYEQYF
cdr3_nt: TGTGCCAGCAGCCCCCCCGGACAGGCCTACGAGCAGTACTTC

j_call: TRBJ1-2
clone_size: .
cdr3_length: 19
d_call: .
v_call: TRBV7-9
cdr3_aa: CASSLASPRDPPEGYGYTF
cdr3_nt: TGTGCCAGCAGCTTAGCGTCTCCCCGGGATCCCCCTGAGGGCTATGGCTACACCTTC

j_call: TRBJ1-3
clone_size: .
cdr3_length: 13
d_call: .
v_call: TRBV7-7
cdr3_aa: CASSLALGNTIYF
cdr3_nt: TGTGCTAGCAGCTTAGCCCTCGGAAACACCATATATTTT

j_call: TRBJ2-2
clone_size: .
cdr3_length: 14
d_call: .
v_call: TRBV9
cdr3_aa: CASSVGASTGELFF
cdr3_nt: TGTGCCAGCAGCGTGGGTGCTAGCACCGGGGAGCTGTTTTTT

j_call: TRBJ1-1
clone_size: .
cdr3_length: 11
d_call: TRBD1
v_call: TRBV7-9
cdr3_aa: CASTQGGRAFF
cdr3_nt: TGTGCCAGCACCCAGGGGGGACGCGCTTTCTTT

j_call: TRBJ1-1
clone_size: once
cdr3_length: 15
d_call: .
v_call: TRBV10-3
cdr3_aa: CAISLQTGVNTEAFF
cdr3_nt: TGTGCCATCAGTCTTCAGACAGGCGTGAACACTGAAGCTTTCTTT

j_call: TRBJ2-7
clone_size: once
cdr3_length: 15
d_call: .
v_call: TRBV5-5
cdr3_aa: CASSLGYSGSFEQYF
cdr3_nt: TGTGCCAGCAGCTTGGGTTATTCGGGGTCCTTCGAGCAGTACTTC

j_call: TRBJ1-2
clone_size: .
cdr3_length: 15
d_call: TRBD1
v_call: TRBV6-1
cdr3_aa: CASSERGGADYGYTF
cdr3_nt: TGTGCCAGCAGTGAGAGAGGGGGCGCAGACTATGGCTACACCTTC

j_call: TRBJ1-6
clone_size: .
cdr3_length: 15
d_call: TRBD1
v_call: TRBV2
cdr3_aa: CASSVGTAYNSPLHF
cdr3_nt: TGTGCCAGCAGCGTCGGGACAGCTTATAATTCACCCCTCCACTTT

j_call: TRBJ1-4
clone_size: .
cdr3_length: 19
d_call: TRBD1
v_call: TRBV9
cdr3_aa: CASSAGGGQISATNEKLFF
cdr3_nt: TGTGCCAGCAGCGCGGGGGGGGGACAGATAAGTGCAACTAATGAAAAACTGTTTTTT

j_call: TRBJ2-7
clone_size: .
cdr3_length: 13
d_call: TRBD1
v_call: TRBV9
cdr3_aa: CASGTGELLEQYF
cdr3_nt: TGTGCCAGCGGAACAGGGGAACTTCTCGAGCAGTACTTC

j_call: TRBJ1-6
clone_size: .
cdr3_length: 14
d_call: TRBD1
v_call: TRBV7-9
cdr3_aa: CASSGTGDGSPLHF
cdr3_nt: TGTGCCAGCAGCGGGACAGGGGATGGTTCACCCCTCCACTTT

j_call: TRBJ2-7
clone_size: .
cdr3_length: 13
d_call: .
v_call: TRBV5-6
cdr3_aa: CASSPGQLYEQYF
cdr3_nt: TGTGCCAGCAGCCCCGGACAGCTATACGAGCAGTACTTC

j_call: TRBJ1-1
clone_size: .
cdr3_length: 15
d_call: .
v_call: TRBV5-1
cdr3_aa: CASSSSALGVTEAFF
cdr3_nt: TGCGCCAGCAGCTCATCAGCCCTAGGGGTTACTGAAGCTTTCTTT

j_call: TRBJ2-5
clone_size: .
cdr3_length: 13
d_call: .
v_call: TRBV7-3
cdr3_aa: CASSFTGQETQYF
cdr3_nt: TGTGCCAGCAGCTTCACAGGACAAGAGACCCAGTACTTC

j_call: TRBJ2-1
clone_size: .
cdr3_length: 15
d_call: TRBD2
v_call: TRBV11-3
cdr3_aa: CASSLAAGGPGEQFF
cdr3_nt: TGTGCCAGCAGCCTCGCCGCGGGGGGGCCCGGTGAGCAGTTCTTC

j_call: TRBJ2-7
clone_size: .
cdr3_length: 14
d_call: TRBD1
v_call: TRBV11-2
cdr3_aa: CASSLRDSFYEQYF
cdr3_nt: TGTGCCAGCAGCCTACGGGACAGCTTCTACGAGCAGTACTTC

j_call: TRBJ2-5
clone_size: .
cdr3_length: 14
d_call: TRBD1
v_call: TRBV9
cdr3_aa: CASSVGGQGETQYF
cdr3_nt: TGTGCCAGCAGCGTCGGGGGACAGGGAGAGACCCAGTACTTC

j_call: TRBJ2-2
clone_size: .
cdr3_length: 16
d_call: TRBD1
v_call: TRBV5-8
cdr3_aa: CASSDPGQGFTGELFF
cdr3_nt: TGTGCCAGCAGCGACCCGGGACAGGGATTCACCGGGGAGCTGTTTTTT

j_call: TRBJ2-7
clone_size: .
cdr3_length: 12
d_call: .
v_call: TRBV5-6
cdr3_aa: CASSMPRAEQYF
cdr3_nt: TGTGCCAGCAGCATGCCCAGGGCCGAGCAGTACTTC

j_call: TRBJ2-1
clone_size: .
cdr3_length: 15
d_call: .
v_call: TRBV6-1
cdr3_aa: CASSSGLHGADEQFF
cdr3_nt: TGTGCCAGCAGCTCGGGACTCCACGGTGCGGATGAGCAGTTCTTC